This T cell receptor (beta chain) comes out of a study of shared clonotypes between healthy human individuals. Study at large: Each donor's CD4 naive and CD4 memory cells filled three plates apiece, CD8 naive two, and CD8 memory one. Study results and caveats: All-four-donor shared clonotypes had higher generation probabilities than non-shared clonotypes did. Represented genetic and exposure-history diversity was restricted by having few donors. Shared across several donors were 5% to 6% of the naive CD4 clonotypes.

V trimming: 0 bases; J trimming: 1 base; junction bases outside the gene matches: 9. Germline V gene data show CDR1 as SGHRS and CDR2 as YFSETQ. The CDR3 is made up of 17 amino acids. The protocol was immunoSEQ multiplex PCR, while the TCRdb copy is restricted to in-frame clones and leaves out a portion. The sample includes 300,000 to 400,000 clones, 73% of them seen just once. For this clone: No antigen is known for it.

The gene calls are TRBV5-1 and TRBJ2-5; 7 bases fit TRBD2. This sequence was found in a man younger than 40 in good health. The sequenced sample consisted of memory CD4+ T cells sorted from blood. The sample's subset: CD45RA-negative fraction. CDR3 in amino acids: CASSLGSSGLGQETQYF. CDR3 DNA: TGCGCCAGCAGCTTGGGTAGTAGCGGGCTCGGCCAAGAGACCCAGTACTTC.